The TCR beta chain described here comes from a study of T cells in Graves' hyperthyroidism and ophthalmopathy. From RNA transcripts, TCR beta CDR3 regions were amplified. First-round RT-PCR targeting the TCR CDR3 was performed with the HTBI primer set. Each CDR3 protein is one row after TCRdb ran MiXCR on the multiplex PCR reads. The sample contains 500,000 to 650,000 distinct CDR3 sequences, about 14% of which appear only once. The trim removed 6 bases at V and 0 bases at J, leaving 7 bases unmatched. The germline V gene has CDR1 SGHAT and CDR2 FQNNGV. The CDR3 runs 15 residues. The chain has TRBV11-2 and TRBJ2-7; 8 positions match TRBD1. This sequence originates from a woman in her fifties or sixties with Graves' ophthalmopathy. The sample comprised blood. The CDR3 loop reads CASRTRQGSSYEQYF. Written as DNA, the CDR3 is TGTGCCAGCAGGACCCGACAGGGGAGCTCCTACGAGCAGTACTTC.